This entry is about one T cell receptor (beta chain). What it binds is not known. This may be a read error, as it is one base from a much larger clone. There are 13 residues in the CDR3. V shed 3 bases, J shed 7 bases, and the junction held 4 bases outside the gene matches. CDR1 is SGHRS and CDR2 is YFSETQ in the germline V gene. Primers used in a second PCR of about 7 to 12 cycles were a sample-barcoded 5' primer and a J-beta primer mix. TCRdb independently ran MiXCR on the 5' RACE reads; one entry per CDR3 protein. The repertoire holds 700,000 to 850,000 distinct CDR3 sequences, with about 53% as singletons. These data belong to a study of blood T cells in healthy people across ages. Study results and caveats: Diversity was estimated from one million T cells, and these estimates were considered underestimates.

Investigators took 9.5 to 10 milliliters of peripheral blood from every donor. The sequencing sample was made of blood. The source is a man older than 75 in good health. V and J are TRBV5-1 and TRBJ2-1; TRBD2 aligns across 7 bases. The chain's CDR3 is CASSWVGGNEQFF. Written as DNA, the CDR3 is TGCGCCAGCAGCTGGGTCGGGGGGAATGAGCAGTTCTTC.